This TCR beta chain was retrieved from a study of blood T cells in healthy people across ages (dated by TCRdb to about 2015). With respect to the entire study: In model experiments, template switching captured about one uniquely barcoded TCR beta cDNA molecule for every two T cells. Using the same blood draw, the study looked at two additional independent replicas of 1 million unique cDNA reads for two donors, one aged 18 to 29 and the other aged 80 or older. To avoid experimental bias, donors of different ages were randomly spread across the sequencing lanes. The donors were split into four age groups: young (average about 15 years), middle-aged (39), aged (over 55) and long-lived (roughly 77). Age-related changes in TCR beta repertoire diversity were measured in the study by deep sequencing normalized with unique cDNA molecular identifiers.

The 39 donors, aged about 6 to 95 years, were systemically healthy Caucasian individuals from Russia. Around 10 milliliters of peripheral blood were collected from each donor into EDTA-treated Vacutainer tubes. Ficoll-Paque density-gradient centrifugation was used to isolate PBMCs, with at least 6.5 million per sample. Trizol reagent was used to extract total RNA from PBMCs, with at least 5.5 micrograms per sample. Naive CD45RAhigh/CD27high T cell percentages were measured by flow cytometry on a PBMC aliquot from every donor. About this clonotype: Its specific antigen is unknown. Base qualities are not recorded, but no much larger clone differs from it by a single base.

What the work shows at the level of the full study, not this receptor alone: There was a strong correlation between observed TCR beta diversity and the percentage of naive T cells measured by flow cytometry. Conclusive comparison of naive and antigen-experienced compartments was prevented by the profiling of bulk unsorted PBMCs. Estimates of total diversity based on one million sequenced T cells were regarded as lower bounds and as underestimates. Compared with the aged group, the long-lived group had more naive CD4+ T cells, fewer expanded clones and increased TCR diversity, suggesting age selection. As age increased, observed TCR beta diversity per million T cells dropped in a roughly linear way, and a significant reduction was already evident by age about 36. The CMV infection status of donors was not known, potentially confounding age-related changes in expanded clonotypes.

The library was built by means of 5' RACE. Sequencing used an Illumina HiSeq 2500. A second PCR of roughly 6 to 11 cycles was run with a J-beta primer mix and a sample-barcoded 5' primer. Each TCR beta cDNA molecule received a unique molecular identifier from a template-switch 5' adaptor carrying 12 random nucleotides. Each sample yielded at least 2.5 million CDR3-containing paired-end reads. All of the RNA was converted into first-strand cDNA using the Mint cDNA synthesis kit, with a TRBC-specific oligonucleotide serving as the primer. After uracil-DNA glycosylase treatment, a first 18-cycle PCR used universal primers M1SS and BC2_uni_R on all cDNA. Under the source paper's analysis protocol: Each sample was normalized by randomly selecting 1 million high-quality reads, each carrying a distinct molecular identifier. Instead of being binned into consensus sequences, reads with shared molecular identifiers were discarded. MiTCR, set to a Q25 quality threshold and the strictest error-elimination algorithm, was used for CDR3 identification, clonotype clustering and error correction. A nonparametric unseen species model with Euler transformation was used to estimate a lower bound on total TCR beta diversity. TCRdb handled the public reads itself, with Q25 trimming in fastp and clone calling in MiXCR, and kept productive beta chains. Every CDR3 protein is listed once, alongside the most common genes and DNA of its rows. These V and J calls originate from TCRdb's pipeline instead of the authors' own analysis. The table for this sample lists just over 800,000 distinct CDR3 sequences; approximately 59% of them were counted only once. Of the sample, roughly 25% falls within the top ten clones.

In the germline V gene, CDR1 corresponds to SQVTM and CDR2 to ANQGSEA. V sheds 6 bases and J sheds 0 bases, leaving 12 bases between their ends. Reading from cysteine to phenylalanine, the CDR3 counts 15 amino acids. Only CDR3 DNA is held: 45 bases, read in frame from base 1. The specimen sequenced was blood. The V gene is TRBV29-1 and the J gene is TRBJ2-6; a weak D assignment points to TRBD2 (6 bases agree). This clonotype was sampled from a man aged 30 to 39 in good health. The bases read TGCAGCGTCCGGGACGGGGGCTCTGGGGCCAACGTCCTGACTTTC. The translation is CSVRDGGSGANVLTF. The reference TRBV29-1 and TRBJ2-6 proteins fill in what lies around the CDR3, so the full variable domain reads SAVISQKPSRDICQRGTSLTIQCQVDSQVTMMFWYRQQPGQSLTLIATANQGSEATYESGFVIDKFPISRPNLTFSTLTVSNMSPEDSSIYLCSVRDGGSGANVLTFGAGSRLTVL.